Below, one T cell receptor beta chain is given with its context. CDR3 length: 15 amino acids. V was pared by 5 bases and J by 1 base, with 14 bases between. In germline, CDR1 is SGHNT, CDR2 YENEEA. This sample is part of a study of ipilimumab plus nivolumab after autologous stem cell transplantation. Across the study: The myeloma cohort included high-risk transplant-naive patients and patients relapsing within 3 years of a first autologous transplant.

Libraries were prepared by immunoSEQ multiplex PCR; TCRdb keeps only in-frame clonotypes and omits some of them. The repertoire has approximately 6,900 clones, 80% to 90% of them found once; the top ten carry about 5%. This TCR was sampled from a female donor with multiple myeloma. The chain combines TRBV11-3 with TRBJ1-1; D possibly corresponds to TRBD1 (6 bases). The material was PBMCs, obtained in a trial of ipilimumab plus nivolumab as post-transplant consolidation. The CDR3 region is CASSPDGQPNTEAFF. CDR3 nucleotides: TGTGCCAGCAGCCCCGATGGACAGCCGAACACTGAAGCTTTCTTT.